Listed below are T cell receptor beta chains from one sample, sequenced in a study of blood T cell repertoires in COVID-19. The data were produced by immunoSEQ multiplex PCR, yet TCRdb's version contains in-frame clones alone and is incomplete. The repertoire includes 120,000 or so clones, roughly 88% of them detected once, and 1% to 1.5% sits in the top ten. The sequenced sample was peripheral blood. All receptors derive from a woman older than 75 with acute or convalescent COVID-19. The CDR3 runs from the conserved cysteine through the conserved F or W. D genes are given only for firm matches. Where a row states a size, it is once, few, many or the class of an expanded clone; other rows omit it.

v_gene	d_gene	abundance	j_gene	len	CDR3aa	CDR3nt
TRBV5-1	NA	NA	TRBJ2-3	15	CASSLEVAGGDTQYF	TGCGCCAGCAGCTTGGAGGTTGCGGGTGGAGATACGCAGTATTTT
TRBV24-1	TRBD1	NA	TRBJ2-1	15	CATSPRDRDHNEQFF	TGTGCCACCAGTCCCCGGGACAGGGATCACAATGAGCAGTTCTTC
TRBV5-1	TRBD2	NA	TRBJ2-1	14	CASRTAGGRNEQFF	TGCGCCAGCAGGACGGCGGGGGGACGCAATGAGCAGTTCTTC
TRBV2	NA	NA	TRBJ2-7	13	CASSGQTFYEQYF	TGTGCCAGCAGTGGACAGACCTTCTACGAGCAGTACTTC
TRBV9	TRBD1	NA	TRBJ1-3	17	CASSPVGGQFSGNTIYF	TGTGCCAGCAGCCCCGTAGGGGGACAGTTCTCTGGAAACACCATATATTTT
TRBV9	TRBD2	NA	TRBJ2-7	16	CASSPGGGRNHYEQYF	TGTGCCAGCAGCCCCGGGGGGGGGAGGAACCACTACGAGCAGTACTTC
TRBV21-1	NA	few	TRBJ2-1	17	CASSKGRDREGDNEQFF	TGTGCCAGCAGCAAAGGTCGAGATCGGGAGGGGGACAATGAGCAGTTCTTC
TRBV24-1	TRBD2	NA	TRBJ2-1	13	CATRLAGGDEQFF	TGTGCCACCAGACTAGCGGGAGGGGATGAGCAGTTCTTC
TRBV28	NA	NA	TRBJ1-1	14	CASTPGQQNTEAFF	TGTGCCAGCACTCCCGGACAGCAGAACACTGAAGCTTTCTTT
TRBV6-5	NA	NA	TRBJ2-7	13	CASSQQGLGEQYF	TGTGCCAGCAGTCAACAGGGTCTGGGCGAGCAGTACTTC
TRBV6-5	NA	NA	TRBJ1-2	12	CASTRGGVGYTF	TGTGCCAGCACCCGAGGAGGGGTAGGCTACACCTTC
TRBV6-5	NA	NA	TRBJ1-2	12	CASTYRSWGYTF	TGTGCCAGCACTTACAGGAGTTGGGGCTACACCTTC
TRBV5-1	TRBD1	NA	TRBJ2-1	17	CASSFAPGQGVHNEQFF	TGCGCCAGCAGCTTCGCCCCGGGACAGGGGGTCCACAATGAGCAGTTCTTC
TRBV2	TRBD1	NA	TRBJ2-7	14	CASIRDRGSYEQYF	TGTGCCAGCATCCGGGACAGGGGGTCTTACGAGCAGTACTTC
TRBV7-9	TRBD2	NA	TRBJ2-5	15	CASSKRGGPQETQYF	TGTGCCAGCAGCAAGCGGGGGGGCCCCCAAGAGACCCAGTACTTC
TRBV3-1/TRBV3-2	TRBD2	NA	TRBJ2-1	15	CASSQTRTSGNEQFF	TGTGCCAGCAGCCAGACGCGGACTAGCGGGAATGAGCAGTTCTTC
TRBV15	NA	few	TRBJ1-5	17	CATSRQPGGGIDQPQHF	TGTGCCACCAGCAGACAACCCGGGGGAGGGATCGATCAGCCCCAGCATTTT
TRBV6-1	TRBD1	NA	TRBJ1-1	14	CASSETGYDTEAFF	TGTGCCAGCAGTGAGACAGGGTACGACACTGAAGCTTTCTTT
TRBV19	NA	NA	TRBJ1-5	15	CASSSTGGDGQPQHF	TGTGCCAGTAGTTCCACCGGGGGGGATGGGCAGCCCCAGCATTTT
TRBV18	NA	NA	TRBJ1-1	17	CASSSPAGGIGVSEAFF	TGTGCCAGCTCATCCCCCGCCGGAGGGATCGGGGTCTCTGAAGCTTTCTTT
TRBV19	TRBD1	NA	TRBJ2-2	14	CATQGAQRTGELFF	TGTGCCACCCAGGGGGCGCAAAGGACCGGGGAGCTGTTTTTT
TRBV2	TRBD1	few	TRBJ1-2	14	CASSETGRGRGYTF	TGTGCCAGCAGTGAGACGGGCAGGGGGCGAGGCTACACCTTC
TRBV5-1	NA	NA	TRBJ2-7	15	CASSLDAGDFYEQYF	TGCGCCAGCAGCTTGGATGCAGGGGATTTCTACGAGCAGTACTTC
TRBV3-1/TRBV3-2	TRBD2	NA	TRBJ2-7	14	CASSQLAGSYEQYF	TGTGCCAGCAGCCAACTAGCGGGTTCCTACGAGCAGTACTTC